Included here is one T cell receptor (beta chain) sequence, with context. PCR used 60 Vbeta primers and 13 Jbeta primers. Sequenced by immunoSEQ multiplex PCR; TCRdb stores in-frame clones only, minus some. The table lists 120,000 to 150,000 clones, approximately 80% of them singletons. Per germline, CDR1 WNHNN and CDR2 SYGVQD (reference sequence). V lost 0 bases, J lost 4 bases, and 17 bases lay in between. This CDR3 is built from 17 residues. This specimen comes from a study of cytomegalovirus exposure and HLA in healthy donors. This TCR was sampled from a woman in her forties in good health and CMV-seronegative. The sequenced material came from PBMCs. The genes are TRBV10-1 and TRBJ2-3; perhaps TRBD2 as D (6 bases). The CDR3 DNA is TGCGCCAGCAGTGAGTCGCTCGCGGGATACCAGGCAGATACGCAGTATTTT. Its protein is CASSESLAGYQADTQYF.